Listed below are T cell receptor beta chains from one sample, sequenced in a study of blood T cell repertoires in COVID-19. TCRdb's copy holds only in-frame clones and misses some; the assay was immunoSEQ multiplex PCR. In the table there are roughly 71,000 clones, almost 85% of which are singletons. Sequencing was performed on peripheral blood. The receptors were sampled from a man in his fifties or sixties with acute or convalescent COVID-19. Each CDR3 is given with its conserved first and last residue. Fields, in order: J gene, clone size, D gene, V gene, CDR3 protein, CDR3 DNA. A D gene is named only where the DNA matches it firmly. Not all rows give a size; the values are once, few, many and, for expanded clones, a class.

J: TRBJ2-1
size: -
D: TRBD2
V: TRBV5-4
CDR3: CASSGVLAGDYNEQFF
DNA: TGTGCCAGCAGCGGGGTGCTAGCGGGGGACTACAATGAGCAGTTCTTC

J: TRBJ2-5
size: -
D: -
V: TRBV3-1/TRBV3-2
CDR3: CASSQAVNQETQYF
DNA: TGTGCCAGCAGCCAAGCAGTAAACCAAGAGACCCAGTACTTC

J: TRBJ2-3
size: -
D: -
V: TRBV3-1/TRBV3-2
CDR3: CASSLIPGDTQYF
DNA: TGTGCCAGCAGCCTCATTCCCGGAGATACGCAGTATTTT

J: TRBJ2-1
size: -
D: -
V: TRBV28
CDR3: CASKGTGASYNEQFF
DNA: TGTGCCTCCAAAGGAACAGGCGCCTCCTACAATGAGCAGTTCTTC

J: TRBJ1-1
size: few
D: -
V: TRBV3-1/TRBV3-2
CDR3: CASSQERDTEAFF
DNA: TGTGCCAGCAGCCAAGAGAGGGACACTGAAGCTTTCTTT

J: TRBJ1-2
size: few
D: TRBD1
V: TRBV27
CDR3: CASSSTGEANYGYTF
DNA: TGTGCCAGCAGTTCAACAGGGGAAGCTAACTATGGCTACACCTTC

J: TRBJ1-2
size: once
D: -
V: TRBV5-1
CDR3: CASSSEMGNGYTF
DNA: TGCGCCAGCAGCTCTGAAATGGGCAATGGCTACACCTTC

J: TRBJ1-5
size: few
D: TRBD1
V: TRBV6-1
CDR3: CASSENRGVNQPQHF
DNA: TGTGCCAGCAGTGAGAACAGGGGAGTAAATCAGCCCCAGCATTTT

J: TRBJ1-2
size: -
D: -
V: TRBV11-2
CDR3: CASSLPGNYGYTF
DNA: TGTGCCAGCAGCTTACCAGGGAACTATGGCTACACCTTC

J: TRBJ1-1
size: -
D: -
V: TRBV11-3
CDR3: CASSLSRNTEAFF
DNA: TGTGCCAGCAGCTTATCTCGGAACACTGAAGCTTTCTTT

J: TRBJ2-4
size: -
D: -
V: TRBV29-1
CDR3: CSVESVSIQYF
DNA: TGCAGCGTTGAAAGTGTTAGCATTCAGTACTTC

J: TRBJ2-3
size: few
D: -
V: TRBV11-2
CDR3: CASSLPSTSSQYF
DNA: TGTGCCAGCAGCTTACCCTCAACTTCTTCGCAGTATTTT

J: TRBJ2-2
size: few
D: -
V: TRBV27
CDR3: CASSTGPGQPGVLGELFF
DNA: TGTGCCAGCAGTACTGGGCCCGGACAGCCCGGGGTATTGGGGGAGCTGTTTTTT

J: TRBJ1-5
size: -
D: -
V: TRBV30
CDR3: CAWSFGVTGDSNQPQHF
DNA: TGTGCCTGGAGTTTCGGCGTTACAGGAGACAGCAATCAGCCCCAGCATTTT

J: TRBJ1-6
size: once
D: TRBD1
V: TRBV27
CDR3: CASSLGQGNSPLHF
DNA: TGTGCCAGCAGTTTGGGACAGGGTAATTCACCCCTCCACTTT

J: TRBJ2-3
size: -
D: TRBD2
V: TRBV3-1/TRBV3-2
CDR3: CASSHTGGLIDTQYF
DNA: TGTGCCAGCAGCCACACGGGGGGGCTGATAGATACGCAGTATTTT

J: TRBJ1-6
size: few
D: -
V: TRBV6-1
CDR3: CASSDRVLNSPLHF
DNA: TGTGCCAGCAGTGACAGGGTTTTGAATTCACCCCTCCACTTT

J: TRBJ2-7
size: -
D: TRBD1
V: TRBV7-9
CDR3: CASSARTGGSYEQYF
DNA: TGTGCCAGCAGCGCCAGGACAGGAGGTTCCTACGAGCAGTACTTC

J: TRBJ2-6
size: -
D: TRBD1
V: TRBV19
CDR3: CASSNRDRGHSGANVLTF
DNA: TGTGCCAGTAGTAACCGGGACAGGGGGCATAGTGGGGCCAACGTCCTGACTTTC

J: TRBJ2-3
size: -
D: -
V: TRBV11-2
CDR3: CASSLPSTDTQYF
DNA: TGTGCCAGCAGCCTCCCCTCCACAGATACGCAGTATTTT

J: TRBJ1-4
size: once
D: -
V: TRBV20-1
CDR3: CSASGGVEEKLFF
DNA: TGCAGTGCTAGTGGGGGGGTAGAAGAAAAACTGTTTTTT

J: TRBJ2-3
size: -
D: -
V: TRBV4-1
CDR3: CASSQVIHDTQYF
DNA: TGCGCCAGCAGCCAAGTGATACACGATACGCAGTATTTT

J: TRBJ1-6
size: once
D: -
V: TRBV19
CDR3: CASSTTGRNSPLHF
DNA: TGTGCCAGTAGTACGACAGGTCGGAATTCACCCCTCCACTTT

J: TRBJ2-2
size: -
D: TRBD2
V: TRBV5-1
CDR3: CASSFTELAGVIGELFF
DNA: TGCGCCAGCAGCTTCACCGAACTAGCGGGGGTTATCGGGGAGCTGTTTTTT

J: TRBJ1-5
size: few
D: -
V: TRBV5-5
CDR3: CASSLAVAGIGNQPQHF
DNA: TGTGCCAGCAGCTTGGCTGTCGCCGGGATAGGCAATCAGCCCCAGCATTTT

J: TRBJ1-3
size: -
D: -
V: TRBV19
CDR3: CASSISKSSGNTIYF
DNA: TGTGCCAGTAGTATATCGAAGAGCTCTGGAAACACCATATATTTT

J: TRBJ1-2
size: once
D: TRBD1
V: TRBV20-1
CDR3: CSASRTGYDGYTF
DNA: TGCAGTGCTAGTCGGACAGGGTATGATGGCTACACCTTC

J: TRBJ2-5
size: -
D: -
V: TRBV5-5
CDR3: CASSLGQTQETQYF
DNA: TGTGCCAGCAGCCTCGGACAGACTCAAGAGACCCAGTACTTC

J: TRBJ2-1
size: -
D: TRBD2
V: TRBV24-1
CDR3: CATSDPRPPGGNEQFF
DNA: TGTGCCACCAGTGATCCTCGCCCCCCGGGGGGCAATGAGCAGTTCTTC

J: TRBJ1-1
size: many
D: -
V: TRBV6-2/TRBV6-3
CDR3: CASSYSQGRTKQAFF
DNA: TGTGCCAGCAGTTACTCGCAGGGCCGTACAAAGCAAGCTTTCTTT

J: TRBJ2-1
size: -
D: TRBD2
V: TRBV4-3
CDR3: CARRRGTRGGARYNEQFF
DNA: TGCGCCCGCCGCCGGGGGACTCGCGGGGGGGCCAGGTACAATGAGCAGTTCTTC

J: TRBJ1-4
size: -
D: TRBD1
V: TRBV5-1
CDR3: CASSLGTGGNEKLFF
DNA: TGCGCCAGCAGCTTGGGGACAGGGGGAAATGAAAAACTGTTTTTT

J: TRBJ1-2
size: few
D: -
V: TRBV4-1
CDR3: CASSQVPGSINYGYTF
DNA: TGCGCCAGCAGCCAAGTCCCAGGGTCGATTAACTATGGCTACACCTTC

J: TRBJ2-7
size: -
D: -
V: TRBV15
CDR3: CATSRDLSDYEQYF
DNA: TGTGCCACCAGCAGAGATCTCAGTGACTACGAGCAGTACTTC

J: TRBJ2-3
size: -
D: TRBD1
V: TRBV7-8
CDR3: CASSLRVTGGGTDTQYF
DNA: TGTGCCAGCAGCCTCCGGGTGACAGGGGGTGGCACAGATACGCAGTATTTT